The following is a TCR beta chain sequence with its context. What it recognizes is unknown. Libraries were prepared by immunoSEQ multiplex PCR; TCRdb keeps only in-frame clonotypes and omits some of them. The sample has about 180,000 clones, approximately 86% seen once; the top ten hold 2% to 3%. These data belong to a study of cytomegalovirus exposure and HLA in healthy donors. Broader study findings: In vitro testing confirmed a few CMV-associated chains as specific for CMV antigens. Cytomegalovirus-associated status was assigned to roughly 160 TCR beta chains. One later analysis, an examination of the roughly 130 validation repertoires, found that first-cohort TCR clusters tended to co-occur in them.

The ends lost 8 bases at V and 9 bases at J; junction bases unmatched: 12. This CDR3 has 14 residues. Germline V gene lookup returns CDR1 SGHTA and CDR2 FQGTGA. The rearrangement uses TRBV7-3 and TRBJ2-1; 8 bases are shared with TRBD2. This receptor was obtained from a man between 18 and 35 years old in good health and CMV-seropositive. Sequenced input: PBMCs. The CDR3 reads CASSSGSAPAEQFF. CDR3 bases: TGTGCCAGCTCCAGCGGGAGCGCCCCAGCTGAGCAGTTCTTC.